This TCR beta chain was captured by sequencing in a study of blood T cell repertoires in COVID-19. Study details: COVID-19 samples collected from the United States, Italy and Spain covered acute and convalescent phases. T cells, B-cell-depleted T cells, or PBMCs provided the cDNA or gDNA that served as material.

This CDR3 has 14 amino acids. V shed 3 bases and J 2 bases; nucleotides not matched to a gene: 1. Germline V gives CDR1 SGHRS, CDR2 YFSETQ. Under the authors' procedure: Scientists estimated how many nucleated cells there were by amplifying reference gene primers. The repertoire was sequenced with immunoSEQ multiplex PCR; TCRdb's copy has only in-frame clones and lacks some. V and J calls and clone size are as listed in that table; D and trimming were resolved from the DNA. The sample lists 32,000 or so clones, roughly 88% occurring once. This chain joins TRBV5-1 and TRBJ1-2; 10 positions agree with TRBD1. The sequence was collected from a human donor in a cohort sampled during active COVID-19. The specimen was peripheral blood. CDR3 loop: CASSSGQGNYGYTF. CDR3 coding DNA: TGCGCCAGCAGCTCGGGACAGGGGAACTATGGCTACACCTTC. The entire variable domain, with the rest obtained from reference TRBV5-1 and TRBJ1-2, is as follows: KAGVTQTPRYLIKTRGQQVTLSCSPISGHRSVSWYQQTPGQGLQFLFEYFSETQRNKGNFPGRFSGRQFSNSRSEMNVSTLELGDSALYLCASSSGQGNYGYTFGSGTRLTVV.